This T cell receptor (beta chain) emerged from a study of identical twins. This clonotype has more than one count but fewer than ten. Its antigen is undetermined. Study-wide findings and caveats: In drawing conclusions, the study used cross-sectional statistical analysis and did not follow the same donors.

This CDR3 comprises 14 residues. Germline CDR1 reads SGHRS; CDR2 reads YFSETQ. The V segment lost 3 bases and the J segment 5 bases; nucleotides outside the gene matches: 4. TCRdb redid the calling of the 5' RACE reads with MiXCR, one entry per CDR3 protein. The table lists fewer than 900,000 distinct CDR3 sequences, over 15% of them singletons. This sample was also put to use in a study of T cells expressing NK-cell markers.

Sequenced material: PBMCs. This clonotype was sampled from a young woman in good health. The chain combines TRBV5-1 with TRBJ2-5; 10 nucleotides align to TRBD1. The CDR3: CASSSGTGAETQYF. In nucleotides, the CDR3 is TGCGCCAGCAGCTCCGGGACAGGGGCTGAGACCCAGTACTTC. Using reference TRBV5-1 and TRBJ2-5 for the parts outside the CDR3, the full variable domain is KAGVTQTPRYLIKTRGQQVTLSCSPISGHRSVSWYQQTPGQGLQFLFEYFSETQRNKGNFPGRFSGRQFSNSRSEMNVSTLELGDSALYLCASSSGTGAETQYFGPGTRLLVL.